These 29 T cell receptor beta chains share one sample of origin, sequenced in a study of control samples from healthy donors and cancer patients. Profiling relied on immunoSEQ multiplex PCR, and the TCRdb table lists in-frame clones only, not all of them. The repertoire has over 150,000 clones, 75% to 95% of them found once; the top ten carry around 2.2%. Sequencing used blood. The receptors originated from a woman in her thirties or forties in good health.

The V gene is TRBV5-6, the J gene TRBJ1-4; D is ambiguous. This CDR3 has 16 residues. Looked up from germline, CDR1 is SGHDT and CDR2 is YYEEEE. Trimming cost V 0 bases and J 5 bases, with 14 bases left between them. The CDR3 nucleotides read TGTGCCAGCAGCTTGGCCGGAGCAGGCCTGAATGAAAAACTGTTTTTT. Translated: CASSLAGAGLNEKLFF.

The J gene is TRBJ2-5, the V gene TRBV5-1, with D possibly matching TRBD2 (6 bases). V dropped 3 bases and J dropped 2 bases, with 8 bases sitting between them. CDR1 SGHRS and CDR2 YFSETQ come from the germline V gene. The CDR3 extends over 13 amino acids. CDR3 loop: CASSSAGQETQYF. The CDR3 bases are TGCGCCAGCAGCTCGGCGGGGCAAGAGACCCAGTACTTC.

This clone showed up just once. The chain employs TRBV11-3 and TRBJ2-5; 9 bases fit TRBD2. V trimming: 8 bases; J trimming: 0 bases; junction bases outside the gene matches: 7. The V gene's germline CDR1 is SGHNT and CDR2 YENEEA. The CDR3 is 15 residues long. DNA for the CDR3: TGTGCCAGCCCTGCCAGCGGGGGGAACCAAGAGACCCAGTACTTC. It yields the protein CASPASGGNQETQYF.

The rearrangement links TRBV28 to TRBJ1-2; D is undetermined. Germline values: CDR1 MDHEN, CDR2 SYDVKM. This CDR3 is built from 14 residues. V was pared by 6 bases and J by 0 bases, with 11 bases between. The CDR3 nucleotides read TGTGCCAGCAGAAGTTTGGGTTCTAACTATGGCTACACCTTC. It is translated as CASRSLGSNYGYTF.

The chain employs TRBV27 and TRBJ1-1; the D gene is possibly TRBD1 (5 bases). The CDR3 has 13 amino acids. The germline CDR1 and CDR2 sequences are MNHEY and SMNVEV (reference sequence). Deletions cut 4 bases from V and 0 bases from J, with 6 bases between. The CDR3 DNA reads TGTGCCAGCAGTTGGGGGGTGAACACTGAAGCTTTCTTT. Its translation: CASSWGVNTEAFF.

This chain connects TRBV28 to TRBJ1-1; 8 bases line up with TRBD1. CDR3 length: 13 amino acids. Germline V gene data show CDR1 as MDHEN and CDR2 as SYDVKM. With V trimmed by 4 bases and J by 10 bases, 8 bases remained unmatched. The CDR3 region is CASSSTDRGAAFF. DNA for the CDR3: TGTGCCAGCAGTTCCACCGACAGGGGCGCAGCTTTCTTT.

J is TRBJ1-5 and V is TRBV2; D not resolved. Per the germline V gene, CDR1 is SNHLY and CDR2 is FYNNEI. The CDR3 totals 13 residues. The V end lost 5 bases, the J end lost 1 base, and 6 bases lay between the germline ends. CDR3: CASSSGSNQPQHF. The CDR3 DNA reads as TGTGCCAGCAGTTCAGGAAGCAATCAGCCCCAGCATTTT.

The chain combines TRBV9 with TRBJ2-7; the D gene is possibly TRBD1 (6 bases). The V gene lost 2 bases and the J gene lost 0 bases, with 9 bases spanning the gap. Germline V gene lookup returns CDR1 SGDLS and CDR2 YYNGEE. The CDR3 extends over 14 amino acids. The CDR3 region has the DNA TGTGCCAGCAGCGTCACAGGGAACTCCTACGAGCAGTACTTC. Residues: CASSVTGNSYEQYF.

The chain couples TRBV12-3 or TRBV12-4 to TRBJ2-3; possible D gene TRBD1, 6 bases. Trimming cost V 11 bases and J 6 bases, with 12 bases left between them. The CDR3 runs 11 residues. CDR3 loop: CALSQGDTQYF. CDR3 DNA: TGTGCCTTAAGCCAGGGGGATACGCAGTATTTT.

This chain connects TRBV7-2 to TRBJ2-4; D tentatively reads TRBD1 or TRBD2 (5 bases each). Germline lookup yields CDR1 SGHTA and CDR2 FQGNSA. V was shortened by 2 bases and J by 5 bases, with 10 bases between the two germline ends. CDR3 length: 14 residues. The CDR3: CASSLPGTQNIQYF. The CDR3 bases are TGTGCCAGCAGCTTACCCGGGACCCAAAACATTCAGTACTTC. Combining the CDR3 with reference TRBV7-2 and TRBJ2-4 gives the whole variable domain GAGVSQSPSNKVTEKGKDVELRCDPISGHTALYWYRQSLGQGLEFLIYFQGNSAPDKSGLPSDRFSAERTGGSVSTLTIQRTQQEDSAVYLCASSLPGTQNIQYFGAGTRLSVL.

The chain carries TRBV3-1 (or the pseudogene TRBV3-2) and TRBJ1-1; D call uncertain. Trimming took off 1 base at V and 1 base at J, with 10 bases between the two ends. The germline V gene has CDR1 LGHDT and CDR2 YNNKEL (reference sequence). The CDR3 is 15 amino acids. CDR3 bases: TGTGCCAGCAGCCAAGTCGCTAAAGGGAACACTGAAGCTTTCTTT. Translated, it gives CASSQVAKGNTEAFF.

This rearrangement joins TRBV10-2 to TRBJ2-7; the D is unclear. Trimming stripped 7 bases from V and 2 bases from J, with 12 bases between. The CDR3 consists of 13 residues. Germline V gene lookup returns CDR1 WSHSY and CDR2 SAAADI. Here the CDR3 DNA reads TGCGCCAGCAAGGAGAACCCCACCTACGAGCAGTACTTC. This gives the protein CASKENPTYEQYF.

J is TRBJ2-1 and V is TRBV20-1; D may correspond to TRBD1 or TRBD2 (6 bases each). Trimming left V 6 bases short and J 11 bases short, with 14 bases between. The CDR3 is 11 residues long. The germline gives CDR1 DFQATT, CDR2 SNEGSKA (reference sequence). The CDR3 DNA reads TGCAGTGCGCGAACAGGGAGGAAGCAGTTCTTC. This translates into CSARTGRKQFF.

The V gene is TRBV6-2 or TRBV6-3, the J gene TRBJ2-3; weak D call: TRBD2 (5 bases). Trimming left V 4 bases short and J 0 bases short, with 11 bases between. The CDR3 spans 15 residues. Per the germline V gene, CDR1 is MNHEY and CDR2 is SVGEGT. The CDR3 DNA is TGTGCCAGCAGTTCCTACAGCGGTAGCACAGATACGCAGTATTTT. The encoded protein is CASSSYSGSTDTQYF.

The gene calls are TRBV5-4 and TRBJ1-3; D not resolved. This CDR3 is built from 16 residues. Trimming removed 1 base at V and 0 bases at J, with 11 bases between. Germline V lookup: CDR1 SGHNT, CDR2 YYREEE (reference sequence). CDR3 protein: CASSLITPNSGNTIYF. The CDR3 DNA reads as TGTGCCAGCAGCTTGATTACCCCAAACTCTGGAAACACCATATATTTT.

Comments on this clone: Compared with germline, one end of the junction differs, possibly owing to a read error. The chain is built from TRBV29-1 and TRBJ2-1, with D perhaps being TRBD1 or TRBD2 (5 bases each). The germline V gene encodes CDR1 SQVTM and CDR2 ANQGSEA. CDR3 length: 13 residues. This CDR3 is CSVDVGASLFRLF. CDR3 coding DNA: TGCAGCGTTGACGTCGGGGCGAGTTTGTTCAGGCTCTTC.

The genes are TRBV14 and TRBJ1-1, with D tentatively TRBD1 (6 bases). V was pared by 1 base and J by 4 bases, with 7 bases between. Germline V gene sequence: CDR1 SGHDN, CDR2 FVKESK. The CDR3 is 13 residues long. The CDR3 sequence: CASSQARGTEAFF. For the CDR3, the DNA is TGTGCCAGCAGCCAAGCCAGGGGCACTGAAGCTTTCTTT.

The chain links TRBV5-5 to TRBJ1-1; D gene unclear. This CDR3 is built from 11 residues. V dropped 3 bases and J dropped 7 bases, with 7 bases sitting between them. The germline V gene has CDR1 SGHKS and CDR2 YYEKEE (reference sequence). The CDR3, as DNA: TGTGCCAGCAGCTCTTCGATTGAAGCTTTCTTT. It is translated as CASSSSIEAFF.

The V gene is TRBV19, the J gene TRBJ2-1; TRBD2 matches at 10 bases. The CDR3 loop spans 16 amino acids. The trim removed 1 base at V and 6 bases at J, leaving 6 bases unmatched. CDR1 is LNHDA and CDR2 is SQIVND in the germline V gene (reference sequence). CDR3 residues: CASSIGLAGEFNEQFF. CDR3 bases: TGTGCCAGTAGTATAGGCCTAGCGGGGGAATTCAATGAGCAGTTCTTC. The whole variable domain, filled in from reference TRBV19 and TRBJ2-1, reads DGGITQSPKYLFRKEGQNVTLSCEQNLNHDAMYWYRQDPGQGLRLIYYSQIVNDFQKGDIAEGYSVSREKKESFPLTVTSAQKNPTAFYLCASSIGLAGEFNEQFFGPGTRLTVL.

The chain carries TRBV6-5 and TRBJ1-6, with unresolved D. The CDR3 length is 15 residues. CDR1 MNHEY and CDR2 SVGAGI come from the germline V gene. V lost 5 bases to trimming and J lost 0 bases, with 8 bases between them. In nucleotides, the CDR3 is TGTGCCAGCAGTAAATGGGTCTCCTATAATTCACCCCTCCACTTT. Translation gives CASSKWVSYNSPLHF.

The rearrangement links TRBV4-1 to TRBJ2-6, with D perhaps matching TRBD1 (5 bases). This CDR3 comprises 14 residues. V was pared by 4 bases and J by 3 bases, with 7 bases between. Germline assignment: CDR1 MGHRA and CDR2 YSYEKL. The CDR3 loop is CASSPGFGANVLTF. DNA for the CDR3: TGCGCCAGCAGCCCAGGGTTTGGGGCCAACGTCCTGACTTTC.

This chain connects TRBV29-1 to TRBJ2-5; 8 bases align to TRBD2. Trimming at V came to 7 bases and at J to 5 bases, leaving 6 bases not matched to a gene. The CDR3 length is 12 residues. Germline lookup yields CDR1 SQVTM and CDR2 ANQGSEA. DNA for the CDR3: TGCAGCGCCTCGCGGGGGGACGAGACCCAGTACTTC. Translation: CSASRGDETQYF.

This clone was seen once. The rearrangement joins TRBV7-2 to TRBJ2-7, with D uncertain. Looked up from germline, CDR1 is SGHTA and CDR2 is FQGNSA. V was pared by 5 bases and J by 2 bases, with 10 bases between. CDR3 length: 13 amino acids. The CDR3 loop reads CASSEEVAYEQYF. CDR3 sequence (DNA): TGTGCCAGCAGCGAAGAAGTCGCCTACGAGCAGTACTTC.

This clone came up once. The V and J genes are TRBV28 and TRBJ1-4; D perhaps matches TRBD1 (5 bases). V was pared by 7 bases and J by 8 bases, with 14 bases between. The CDR3 is 13 residues long. The germline V gene has CDR1 MDHEN and CDR2 SYDVKM. CDR3 protein: CASTGAGREKLFF. The CDR3 nucleotides are TGTGCCAGCACCGGGGCCGGAAGGGAAAAACTGTTTTTT.

The chain has TRBV2 and TRBJ2-7, with D tentatively TRBD2 (6 bases). V was cut by 7 bases and J by 5 bases, with 15 bases left in between. This CDR3 region has 13 residues. Germline V gene sequence: CDR1 SNHLY, CDR2 FYNNEI. The CDR3: CASIGGEWDEQYF. CDR3 bases: TGTGCCAGCATTGGCGGGGAATGGGACGAGCAGTACTTC.

About this clone itself: The sample holds other DNA sequences that translate to the same CDR3. The gene calls are TRBV7-2 and TRBJ2-3, with D perhaps being TRBD1 or TRBD2 (6 bases each). The germline CDR1 and CDR2 sequences are SGHTA and FQGNSA. Trimming cost V 5 bases and J 2 bases, with 17 bases left between them. This CDR3 spans 16 amino acids. The CDR3 DNA is TGTGCCAGCAGCCTCGAGGAGGGGGGCCACACAGATACGCAGTATTTT. Translated, it gives CASSLEEGGHTDTQYF. Filled out from reference TRBV7-2 and TRBJ2-3, the complete variable domain reads GAGVSQSPSNKVTEKGKDVELRCDPISGHTALYWYRQSLGQGLEFLIYFQGNSAPDKSGLPSDRFSAERTGGSVSTLTIQRTQQEDSAVYLCASSLEEGGHTDTQYFGPGTRLTVL.

This rearrangement joins TRBV7-9 to TRBJ2-1, with D unresolved. Germline lookup yields CDR1 SEHNR and CDR2 FQNEAQ (reference sequence). This CDR3 is built from 13 residues. The V gene lost 3 bases and the J gene lost 9 bases, with 12 bases spanning the gap. CDR3 sequence: CASSLGDWGEQFF. The CDR3 nucleotides read TGTGCCAGCAGCTTGGGCGACTGGGGTGAGCAGTTCTTC.

J is TRBJ2-5 and V is TRBV19; D remains ambiguous. Germline values: CDR1 LNHDA, CDR2 SQIVND (reference sequence). The CDR3 is 13 amino acids. V was clipped by 5 bases and J by 1 base, with 8 bases between them. CDR3 in amino acids: CASSWKFQETQYF. The CDR3 DNA sequence: TGTGCCAGTAGTTGGAAGTTCCAAGAGACCCAGTACTTC.

The chain links TRBV10-3 to TRBJ1-4; TRBD1 might be the D (5 bases). The germline gives CDR1 ENHRY, CDR2 SYGVKD. The CDR3 runs 14 residues. Trimming cost V 3 bases and J 4 bases, with 9 bases left between them. The CDR3 loop is CAISERGGNEKLFF. The CDR3 DNA is TGTGCCATCAGTGAAAGGGGAGGTAATGAAAAACTGTTTTTT.